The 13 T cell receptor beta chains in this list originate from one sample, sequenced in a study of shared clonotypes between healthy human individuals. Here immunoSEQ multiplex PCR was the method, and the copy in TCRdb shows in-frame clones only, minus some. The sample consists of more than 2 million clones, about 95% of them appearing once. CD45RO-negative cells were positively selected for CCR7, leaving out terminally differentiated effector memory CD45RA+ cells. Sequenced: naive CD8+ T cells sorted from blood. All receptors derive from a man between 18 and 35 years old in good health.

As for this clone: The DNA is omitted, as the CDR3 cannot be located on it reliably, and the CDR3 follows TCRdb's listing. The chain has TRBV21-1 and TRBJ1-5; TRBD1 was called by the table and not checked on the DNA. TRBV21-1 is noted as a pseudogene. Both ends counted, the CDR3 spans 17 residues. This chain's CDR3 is CASSKWGAGSGEQPQHF.

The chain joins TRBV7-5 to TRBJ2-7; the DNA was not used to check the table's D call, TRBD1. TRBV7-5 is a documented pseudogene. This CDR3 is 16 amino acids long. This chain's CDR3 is CARSSYIRTGAYEQYF. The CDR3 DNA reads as TGTGCCAGAAGCTCTTACATCCGGACAGGCGCCTACGAGCAGTACTTC.

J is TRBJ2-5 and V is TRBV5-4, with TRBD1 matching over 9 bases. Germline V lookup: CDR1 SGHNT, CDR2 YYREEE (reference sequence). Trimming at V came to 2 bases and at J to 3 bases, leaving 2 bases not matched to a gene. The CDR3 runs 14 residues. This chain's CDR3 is CASSFGTGKETQYF. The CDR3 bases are TGTGCCAGCAGCTTCGGGACAGGGAAAGAGACCCAGTACTTC.

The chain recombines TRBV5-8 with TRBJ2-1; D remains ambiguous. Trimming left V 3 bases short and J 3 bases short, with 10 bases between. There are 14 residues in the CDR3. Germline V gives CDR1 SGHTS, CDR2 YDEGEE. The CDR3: CASSSAPSYNEQFF. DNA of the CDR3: TGTGCCAGCAGCTCGGCCCCAAGCTACAATGAGCAGTTCTTC.

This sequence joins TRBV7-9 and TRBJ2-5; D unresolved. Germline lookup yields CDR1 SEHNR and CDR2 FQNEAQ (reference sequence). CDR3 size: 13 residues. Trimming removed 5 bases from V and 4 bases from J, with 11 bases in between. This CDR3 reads CASSPILLETQYF. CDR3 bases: TGTGCCAGCAGCCCAATCCTCCTAGAGACCCAGTACTTC.

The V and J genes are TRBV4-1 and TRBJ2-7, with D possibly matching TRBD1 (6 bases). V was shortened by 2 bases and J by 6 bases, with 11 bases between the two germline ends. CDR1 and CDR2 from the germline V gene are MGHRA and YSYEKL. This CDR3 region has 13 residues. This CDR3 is CASSQRGSFEQYF. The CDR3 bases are TGCGCCAGCAGCCAAAGGGGGAGTTTCGAGCAGTACTTC.

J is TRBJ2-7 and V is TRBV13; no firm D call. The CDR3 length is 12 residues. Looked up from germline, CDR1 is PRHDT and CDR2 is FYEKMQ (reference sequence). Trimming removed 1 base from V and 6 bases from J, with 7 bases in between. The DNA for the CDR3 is TGTGCCAGCAGCTTAGATGGCAGCGAGCAGTACTTC. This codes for CASSLDGSEQYF.

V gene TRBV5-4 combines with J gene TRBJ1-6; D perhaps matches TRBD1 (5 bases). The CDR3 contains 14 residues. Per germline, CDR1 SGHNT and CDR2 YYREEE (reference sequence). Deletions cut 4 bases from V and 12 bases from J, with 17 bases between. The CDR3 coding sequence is TGTGCCAGCAGCAGTACCGATTCTAGGGGACCCCTCCACTTT. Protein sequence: CASSSTDSRGPLHF.

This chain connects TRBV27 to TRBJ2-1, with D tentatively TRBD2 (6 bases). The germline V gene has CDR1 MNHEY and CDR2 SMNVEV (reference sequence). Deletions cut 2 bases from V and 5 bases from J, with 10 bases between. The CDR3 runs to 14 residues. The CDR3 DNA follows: TGTGCCAGCAGTTTAGGGGACTGGAACAATGAGCAGTTCTTC. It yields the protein CASSLGDWNNEQFF.

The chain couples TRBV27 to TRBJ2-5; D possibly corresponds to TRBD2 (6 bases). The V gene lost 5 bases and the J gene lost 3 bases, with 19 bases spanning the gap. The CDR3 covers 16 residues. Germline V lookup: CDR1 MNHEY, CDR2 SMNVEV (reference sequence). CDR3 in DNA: TGTGCCAGCAGTCCTACTCTACTCATAGCGGAAGAGACCCAGTACTTC. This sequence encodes CASSPTLLIAEETQYF.

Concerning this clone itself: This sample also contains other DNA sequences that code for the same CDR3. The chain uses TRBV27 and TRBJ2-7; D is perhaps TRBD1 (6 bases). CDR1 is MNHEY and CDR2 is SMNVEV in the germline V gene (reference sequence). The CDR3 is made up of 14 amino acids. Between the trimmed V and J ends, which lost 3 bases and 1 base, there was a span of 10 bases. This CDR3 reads CASSLGHSSYEQYF. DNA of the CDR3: TGTGCCAGCAGTTTGGGACACTCATCCTACGAGCAGTACTTC.

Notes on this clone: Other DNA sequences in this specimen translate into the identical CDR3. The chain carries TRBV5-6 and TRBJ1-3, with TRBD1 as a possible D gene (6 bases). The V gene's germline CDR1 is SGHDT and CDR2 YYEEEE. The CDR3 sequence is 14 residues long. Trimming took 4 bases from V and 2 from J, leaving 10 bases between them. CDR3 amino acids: CASSLGGAGNTIYF. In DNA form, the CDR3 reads TGTGCCAGCAGCCTAGGGGGAGCTGGAAACACCATATATTTT.

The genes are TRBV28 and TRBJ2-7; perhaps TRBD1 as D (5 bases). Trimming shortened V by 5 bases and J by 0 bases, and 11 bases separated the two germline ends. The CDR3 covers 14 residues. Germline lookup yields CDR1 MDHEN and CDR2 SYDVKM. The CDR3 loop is CASSLRVSSYEQYF. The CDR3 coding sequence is TGTGCCAGCAGTCTCAGGGTTAGCTCCTACGAGCAGTACTTC.